This entry is about one TCR beta chain. Its antigen is currently unknown. The data originate from a study of PD-1 blockade in classical Hodgkin lymphoma. Study-level results: Factors driving the repertoire differences, possibly disease activity or prior therapy, remain undefined.

Clones were sequenced by immunoSEQ multiplex PCR, and TCRdb holds only the in-frame ones, with some missing. The sample lists 20,000 to 25,000 clones, 60% to 80% occurring once. The V end was cut by 5 bases, the J end by 1 base, with 3 bases between. This CDR3 is built from 12 residues. Germline values: CDR1 ENHRY, CDR2 SYGVKD. Time point reported: cycle 4 day 1 (C4D1), after more than 5 weeks of nivolumab. Every one of the patients relapsed after autologous stem cell transplantation (brentuximab vedotin exposure was variable). Sample: peripheral blood mononuclear cells (PBMCs), taken before the fourth cycle of nivolumab. This sequence originates from a human donor with classical Hodgkin lymphoma. V is TRBV10-3 and J is TRBJ1-3; D not resolved. CDR3 amino acids: CAISPSGNTIYF. As DNA, the CDR3 is TGTGCCATCAGTCCGTCTGGAAACACCATATATTTT.